This T cell receptor (beta chain) originates from a study of T-cell memory formation after mild COVID-19 listed by TCRdb under 2021. Broadly, across the study: Most TCR sequence clusters were specific to one of the two donors. In a couple of donors, T-cell clones that expanded and contracted after mild COVID-19 were tracked by sequencing TCRalpha and TCRbeta repertoires over time. The cohort comprised two young, previously healthy adult volunteers, one female and one male. General conclusions and limits of the study: Some responding clones were detected in pre-infection memory, suggesting pre-existing cross-reactive memory T cells joined the SARS-CoV-2 response. Whether the second-wave clones peaking on day 37 were SARS-CoV-2 specific was not confirmed. The study covered only a couple of mild cases, and larger cohorts including severe cases with pre-infection samples were considered necessary. Contracting CD4+ clones were found mainly in CM and EM memory subsets, while CD8+ clones were enriched in EMRA. From day 15 to 85, contracting clones showed balanced CD4/CD8 phenotypes, whereas a second wave of clones that expanded from day 15 to 37 leaned towards CD4+.

Inclusive of the bounding cysteine and phenylalanine, the CDR3 is 14 residues long. The read is trimmed to its CDR3 DNA, 42 bases read in frame from base 1. Here V drops 5 bases and J drops 8 bases, and the junction holds 8 bases not matched to any gene. CDR1 and CDR2 are drawn from the germline V gene (reference sequence): LNHDA, SQIVND. Remarks on this clonotype: Its antigen remains unidentified. It has no much larger one-base neighbor in the sample; base qualities were not kept.

Ficoll-Paque density gradient centrifugation was used to isolate PBMCs. Sequencing used an Illumina NovaSeq 6000. cDNA libraries for TCRalpha and TCRbeta were prepared by 5'RACE using constant-segment primers, with sample barcodes and unique molecular identifiers added. RNA was extracted from every sample with Trizol reagent. The libraries were amplified in two PCR steps, and the second step added a second sample barcode and Illumina TruSeq adapters. The libraries were sequenced on an Illumina NovaSeq using 2 x 150 bp paired-end reads. Concerning the study's data processing: Reads were demultiplexed and collapsed into UMI-guided consensus sequences with migec v1.2.7. Using mixcr v2.1.11, UMI consensuses were aligned to TRA and TRB V and J templates and then assembled into clonotypes. Expanded or contracted clonotypes were those called significant by both edgeR and NoisET, with noise models trained on biological replicates. edgeR calls used a false discovery rate-adjusted p below 0.01 and a log2 fold-change threshold of 1. As an exploratory analysis of dynamics, PCA with hierarchical clustering was applied to max-normalized trajectories of the 1000 most abundant clonotypes. Each responding clone was given a CD4 or CD8 phenotype based on the CD4+ and CD8+ repertoires, which had been sequenced separately. The public reads were reprocessed in TCRdb via fastp at Q25 and MiXCR, keeping in-frame beta chains. Every entry covers one CDR3 protein and lists the most common genes and DNA from its rows. It is TCRdb's table, rather than the study itself, that gives the V and J calls and clone size. The sample data list some 310,000 distinct CDR3 sequences, and roughly 20% of these were observed just once. In total, the top ten clones hold roughly 23% of the sample.

Sequenced input: PBMCs or a T cell subset sorted from them (not recorded which). Here the chain combines TRBV19 and TRBJ2-1; the junction holds 8 bases that match TRBD1. This TCR came from a young man who had mild COVID-19 (a few samples of this study predate the infection). The sample titles of this study are shuffled in the database, so cell type and time point are left out; the donor was told from shared clones. CDR3 region: CASSGQGPRDEQFF. The DNA sequence reads TGTGCCAGTAGTGGACAGGGCCCCCGGGATGAGCAGTTCTTC. Joined to the reference TRBV19 and TRBJ2-1 proteins, this CDR3 gives the full variable domain: DGGITQSPKYLFRKEGQNVTLSCEQNLNHDAMYWYRQDPGQGLRLIYYSQIVNDFQKGDIAEGYSVSREKKESFPLTVTSAQKNPTAFYLCASSGQGPRDEQFFGPGTRLTVL.